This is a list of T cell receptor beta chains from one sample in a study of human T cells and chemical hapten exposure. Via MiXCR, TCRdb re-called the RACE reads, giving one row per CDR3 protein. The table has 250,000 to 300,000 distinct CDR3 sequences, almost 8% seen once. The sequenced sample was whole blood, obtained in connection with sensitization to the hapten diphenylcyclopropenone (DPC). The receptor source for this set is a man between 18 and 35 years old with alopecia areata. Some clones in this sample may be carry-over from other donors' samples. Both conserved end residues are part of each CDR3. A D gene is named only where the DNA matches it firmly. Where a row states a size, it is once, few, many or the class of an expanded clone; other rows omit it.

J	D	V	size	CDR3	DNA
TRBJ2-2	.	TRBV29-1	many	CSAAPLSGLNTGELFF	TGCAGCGCGGCACCGTTGTCGGGGCTGAACACCGGGGAGCTGTTTTTT
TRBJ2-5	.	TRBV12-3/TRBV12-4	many	CASSLPGQETQYF	TGTGCCAGCAGTTTGCCAGGACAAGAGACCCAGTACTTC
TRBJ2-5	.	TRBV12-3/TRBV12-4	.	CASSREELAQETQYF	TGTGCCAGCAGCCGCGAGGAACTAGCCCAAGAGACCCAGTACTTC
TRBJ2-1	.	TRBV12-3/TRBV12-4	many	CASSFGDTNNEQFF	TGTGCCAGCAGTTTTGGGGACACAAATAATGAGCAGTTCTTC
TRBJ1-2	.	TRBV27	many	CASSLSVNYGYTF	TGTGCCAGCAGCTTGAGCGTCAACTATGGCTACACCTTC
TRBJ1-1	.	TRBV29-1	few	CSAEQGYYTEAFF	TGCAGCGCCGAACAGGGTTATTACACTGAAGCTTTCTTT
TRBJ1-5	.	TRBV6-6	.	CASSYSRVQPQHF	TGTGCCAGCAGTTACTCAAGGGTCCAGCCCCAGCATTTT
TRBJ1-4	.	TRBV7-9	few	CASRQLTSEKLFF	TGTGCCAGCAGGCAGCTAACGAGTGAAAAACTGTTTTTT
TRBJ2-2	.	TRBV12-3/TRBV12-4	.	CASSQGPLPTGELFF	TGTGCCAGCAGCCAGGGGCCCCTCCCCACCGGGGAGCTGTTTTTT
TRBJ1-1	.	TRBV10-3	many	CAIMGNTEAFF	TGTGCCATCATGGGAAACACTGAAGCTTTCTTT
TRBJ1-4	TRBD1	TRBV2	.	CASSRDRADEKLFF	TGTGCCAGCAGTCGGGACAGGGCTGATGAAAAACTGTTTTTT
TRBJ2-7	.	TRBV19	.	CASSIAAGYEQYF	TGTGCCAGTAGTATCGCGGCGGGGTACGAGCAGTACTTC
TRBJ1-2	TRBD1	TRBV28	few	CASSFRDRGSGYTF	TGTGCCAGCAGTTTCCGGGACAGGGGCTCTGGCTACACCTTC
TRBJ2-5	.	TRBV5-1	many	CASSLDIQETQYF	TGCGCCAGCAGCTTGGATATTCAAGAGACCCAGTACTTC
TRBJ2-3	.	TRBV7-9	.	CASSLDPSPDTQYF	TGTGCCAGCAGTCTGGACCCGAGCCCAGATACGCAGTATTTT